A single sample gave rise to the 2 T cell receptor beta chains below, sequenced in a study of blood T cell repertoires in COVID-19. Profiled with immunoSEQ multiplex PCR; TCRdb holds only in-frame clones, not every one. Altogether about 68,000 clones are present, 70% to 90% being singletons, with the ten largest covering 20% to 25%. Sequenced material: peripheral blood. The origin of the receptors is a man between 50 and 59 years old with acute or convalescent COVID-19.

The chain has TRBV4-1 and TRBJ2-1, with D tentatively TRBD1 (6 bases). The CDR3 has 15 residues. Trimming removed 4 bases at V and 0 bases at J, with 10 bases between. Germline CDR1 reads MGHRA; CDR2 reads YSYEKL. This CDR3 is CASSLGADSYNEQFF. In DNA, the CDR3 is TGCGCCAGCAGCCTGGGGGCCGACTCCTACAATGAGCAGTTCTTC.

This chain joins TRBV25-1 and TRBJ1-2, with D tentatively TRBD1 (5 bases). V was shortened by 6 bases and J by 3 bases, with 14 bases between the two germline ends. Germline-derived CDR1 and CDR2 are MGHDK and SYGVNS. This CDR3 comprises 14 residues. CDR3 nucleotide sequence: TGTGCCAGCAGCTCCCAGCCGGGGGACTATGGCTACACCTTC. Translated: CASSSQPGDYGYTF.